One and the same sample provided the 18 T cell receptor beta chains below, sequenced in a study of cytomegalovirus exposure and HLA in healthy donors. PCR involved 60 Vbeta and 13 Jbeta primers. The data were produced by immunoSEQ multiplex PCR, yet TCRdb's version contains in-frame clones alone and is incomplete. The data show approximately 170,000 clones, roughly 79% seen once. Sequencing was done on a sample of PBMCs. The receptors shown here come from a woman in her 30s in good health and CMV-seropositive.

V and J are TRBV15 and TRBJ1-4; maybe TRBD1 (5 bases). The V gene's germline CDR1 is LNHNV and CDR2 YYDKDF (reference sequence). V dropped 2 bases and J dropped 2 bases, with 12 bases sitting between them. This CDR3 is built from 16 residues. CDR3 bases: TGTGCCACCAGCAGACCTTCAGGGAGGACTAATGAAAAACTGTTTTTT. It encodes CATSRPSGRTNEKLFF.

The chain joins TRBV10-1 to TRBJ2-2, with TRBD1 matching over 8 bases. The CDR3 contains 15 residues. Germline-derived CDR1 and CDR2 are WNHNN and SYGVQD (reference sequence). Trimming at V came to 0 bases and at J to 4 bases, leaving 1 base not matched to a gene. CDR3 residues: CASSESDRGTGELFF. CDR3 in DNA: TGCGCCAGCAGTGAGTCCGACAGGGGCACCGGGGAGCTGTTTTTT.

V gene TRBV15 combines with J gene TRBJ1-5; unclear D gene. This CDR3 region has 17 residues. V was pared by 1 base and J by 2 bases, with 15 bases between. Germline CDR1 and CDR2: LNHNV and YYDKDF (reference sequence). The CDR3 DNA is TGTGCCACCAGCAGAGGAGGGAACAGTGGGGGCAATCAGCCCCAGCATTTT. Translating gives CATSRGGNSGGNQPQHF.

The rearrangement joins TRBV11-2 to TRBJ2-3, with 11 bases that match TRBD2. The CDR3 runs 16 residues. Germline values: CDR1 SGHAT, CDR2 FQNNGV. V shed 1 base, J shed 2 bases, and the junction held 2 bases outside the gene matches. CDR3 coding DNA: TGTGCCAGCAGCTTAGGACTAGCGGGGACCACAGATACGCAGTATTTT. Encoded protein: CASSLGLAGTTDTQYF. Variable domain in full (rest from reference TRBV11-2 and TRBJ2-3): EAGVAQSPRYKIIEKRQSVAFWCNPISGHATLYWYQQILGQGPKLLIQFQNNGVVDDSQLPKDRFSAERLKGVDSTLKIQPAKLEDSAVYLCASSLGLAGTTDTQYFGPGTRLTVL.

V and J are TRBV7-2 and TRBJ1-3; 7 bases agree with TRBD1. This CDR3 spans 13 amino acids. CDR1 and CDR2 (germline): SGHTA, FQGNSA. The junction had 6 bases not matched to a gene; V was cut back by 5 bases and J by 8 bases. The CDR3 protein is CASSLGQDYTIYF. Here the CDR3 DNA reads TGTGCCAGCAGCCTCGGACAGGATTACACCATATATTTT.

The gene calls are TRBV7-8 and TRBJ1-3, with D possibly matching TRBD1 (6 bases). This CDR3 is 15 amino acids long. Trimming took 6 bases from V and 4 from J, leaving 16 bases between them. CDR1 SGHVS and CDR2 FQNEAQ come from the germline V gene. CDR3 DNA: TGTGCCAGCAGACTGGGGGCAGGGGCCGGAAACACCATATATTTT. This encodes CASRLGAGAGNTIYF.

The chain employs TRBV6-5 and TRBJ1-2; 8 bases fit TRBD1. V trimming: 0 bases; J trimming: 7 bases; junction bases outside the gene matches: 7. The CDR3 runs to 15 residues. Germline CDR1 is MNHEY and CDR2 is SVGAGI. This CDR3 is CASSYSRGRGPGYTF. CDR3 nucleotides: TGTGCCAGCAGTTACTCCCGGGGCAGGGGGCCTGGCTACACCTTC.

The chain combines TRBV5-8 with TRBJ1-2; D uncertain. From germline, CDR1 is SGHTS and CDR2 YDEGEE. The CDR3 extends over 15 amino acids. The V gene lost 2 bases and the J gene lost 0 bases, with 11 bases spanning the gap. The CDR3 region has the DNA TGTGCCAGCAGCTTCCTCGACAACTCTAACTATGGCTACACCTTC. Its translation: CASSFLDNSNYGYTF.

V usage is TRBV30 and J usage is TRBJ1-3; TRBD1 is a possible D gene (5 bases). The ends were cut back, 4 bases at V and 6 bases at J, with 13 bases in the middle. The germline V gene has CDR1 GTSNPN and CDR2 SVGIG (reference sequence). This CDR3 spans 13 amino acids. The CDR3 DNA reads as TGTGCCTGGACCCCGGGACTAGTAAACACCATATATTTT. Translation: CAWTPGLVNTIYF.

The chain employs TRBV28 and TRBJ1-6, with TRBD1 identical over 8 bases. The CDR3 totals 15 residues. Germline values: CDR1 MDHEN, CDR2 SYDVKM. V shed 8 bases, J shed 9 bases, and the junction held 12 bases outside the gene matches. The CDR3 bases are TGTGCCAGCCGCTTCTCCGACAGGGGAGGTTCACCCCTCCACTTT. Encoded protein: CASRFSDRGGSPLHF.

This chain joins TRBV30 and TRBJ2-2, with TRBD2 matching 7 bases. The CDR3 has 12 amino acids. With V trimmed by 5 bases and J by 6 bases, 3 bases remained unmatched. Germline-derived CDR1 and CDR2 are GTSNPN and SVGIG (reference sequence). CDR3 sequence reads: CAWGAGSGELFF. CDR3 sequence (DNA): TGTGCCTGGGGAGCGGGGTCCGGGGAGCTGTTTTTT.

V gene TRBV11-2 combines with J gene TRBJ1-2, with 7 bases matching TRBD1. Germline V gene sequence: CDR1 SGHAT, CDR2 FQNNGV. Trimming removed 3 bases from V and 6 bases from J; junction bases left unmatched: 10. The CDR3 runs to 15 residues. The CDR3 loop is CASSFPGQKADGYTF. Written as DNA, the CDR3 is TGTGCCAGCAGCTTCCCGGGACAGAAGGCCGATGGCTACACCTTC.

CDR3 DNA: TGTGCCAGCAACGAACAGGGGGCGTGGACTGAAGCTTTCTTT. Translated, it gives CASNEQGAWTEAFF. The V gene is TRBV28, the J gene TRBJ1-1; 9 bases fit TRBD1. V gave up 7 bases and J gave up 5 bases; unmatched junction bases: 8. Looked up from germline, CDR1 is MDHEN and CDR2 is SYDVKM. CDR3 length: 14 residues.

The chain joins TRBV27 to TRBJ1-1, with D possibly being TRBD1 (5 bases). Germline V gene data show CDR1 as MNHEY and CDR2 as SMNVEV (reference sequence). V was cut by 0 bases and J by 6 bases, with 14 bases left in between. CDR3 size: 15 residues. The CDR3 DNA is TGTGCCAGCAGTTTATCGTTGGGACTTGGGGCTGAAGCTTTCTTT. Its protein is CASSLSLGLGAEAFF.

The chain links TRBV9 to TRBJ1-1, with D possibly matching TRBD1 (6 bases). The CDR3 spans 15 residues. From germline, CDR1 is SGDLS and CDR2 YYNGEE. The germline V and J ends were trimmed by 2 bases and 6 bases, with 17 bases remaining between them. CDR3 nucleotides: TGTGCCAGCAGCGTGGGGGGGGGCGCAAAGCCTGAAGCTTTCTTT. Its translation: CASSVGGGAKPEAFF.

The chain couples TRBV27 to TRBJ1-6, with 7 bases aligning to TRBD1. The CDR3 length is 16 residues. CDR1 MNHEY and CDR2 SMNVEV come from the germline V gene (reference sequence). Trimming removed 5 bases from V and 9 bases from J; junction bases left unmatched: 13. The CDR3 loop reads CASSPPLQGFFSPLHF. The CDR3 DNA reads as TGTGCCAGCAGTCCACCCCTACAGGGGTTCTTTTCACCCCTCCACTTT.

This sequence joins TRBV7-2 and TRBJ2-4; 8 nucleotides agree with TRBD1. Per the germline V gene, CDR1 is SGHTA and CDR2 is FQGNSA. The ends lost 5 bases at V and 8 bases at J; junction bases unmatched: 14. The CDR3 length is 16 residues. CDR3 in DNA: TGTGCCAGCAGCCAGGTGGGGACAGGTCGAGGGCACATTCAGTACTTC. Translating it yields CASSQVGTGRGHIQYF. Together with reference TRBV7-2 and TRBJ2-4, the CDR3 gives the full variable domain: GAGVSQSPSNKVTEKGKDVELRCDPISGHTALYWYRQSLGQGLEFLIYFQGNSAPDKSGLPSDRFSAERTGGSVSTLTIQRTQQEDSAVYLCASSQVGTGRGHIQYFGAGTRLSVL.

This clone was counted only a few times. The chain couples TRBV6-5 to TRBJ2-7; 11 nucleotides agree with TRBD1. V lost 7 bases, J lost 4 bases, and 3 bases stayed unmatched. The V gene's germline CDR1 is MNHEY and CDR2 SVGAGI. This CDR3 region has 13 residues. The CDR3 DNA sequence: TGTGCCAGCACCGGGACAGGGGGTTACGAGCAGTACTTC. This encodes CASTGTGGYEQYF.